The 11 T cell receptor beta chains in this list originate from one sample, sequenced in a study of shared clonotypes between healthy human individuals. Clones were read by immunoSEQ multiplex PCR, and TCRdb kept only the in-frame ones, dropping some. This table has over 700,000 clones, roughly 72% appearing once. Material for sequencing was memory CD4+ T cells sorted from blood. The subset here: CD45RA-negative fraction. These receptors were obtained from a woman aged 30 to 39 in good health.

The chain employs TRBV7-9 and TRBJ2-5, with TRBD2 matching over 7 bases. V trimming: 1 base; J trimming: 7 bases; junction bases outside the gene matches: 6. The CDR3 sequence is 14 residues long. In germline, CDR1 is SEHNR, CDR2 FQNEAQ (reference sequence). CDR3: CASSLVSGGWTQYF. The DNA of the CDR3 is TGTGCCAGCAGCTTAGTATCCGGGGGGTGGACCCAGTACTTC.

This chain uses TRBV5-4 with TRBJ2-3, with D hard to call. Germline CDR1 and CDR2: SGHNT and YYREEE (reference sequence). CDR3 length equals 13 residues. V lost 1 base and J lost 6, with 9 bases in between. The CDR3 reads CASSLFGVDTQYF. The CDR3 DNA is TGTGCCAGCAGCTTGTTTGGGGTGGATACGCAGTATTTT. Complete variable domain (other parts from reference TRBV5-4 and TRBJ2-3): ETGVTQSPTHLIKTRGQQVTLRCSSQSGHNTVSWYQQALGQGPQFIFQYYREEENGRGNFPPRFSGLQFPNYSSELNVNALELDDSALYLCASSLFGVDTQYFGPGTRLTVL.

This clone came up many times. This rearrangement joins TRBV5-1 to TRBJ1-1; a possible D gene is TRBD1 (5 bases). Trimming cost V 4 bases and J 0 bases, with 10 bases left between them. Per the germline V gene, CDR1 is SGHRS and CDR2 is YFSETQ. This CDR3 region has 14 residues. CDR3 DNA: TGCGCCAGCAGCCCCCCGACAGTGAACACTGAAGCTTTCTTT. Translation: CASSPPTVNTEAFF.

The V and J genes are TRBV29-1 and TRBJ1-1, with a possible D match to TRBD1 (6 bases). V lost 4 bases, J lost 2 bases, and 14 bases lay in between. The CDR3 is 14 amino acids. Germline V gene data show CDR1 as SQVTM and CDR2 as ANQGSEA. For the CDR3, the DNA is TGCAGCGTTGCCAGACAGGCTTATAACACTGAAGCTTTCTTT. Encoded protein: CSVARQAYNTEAFF.

This clone was seen only a few times. The V and J genes are TRBV11-2 and TRBJ2-5, with D unresolved. The CDR3 loop spans 15 amino acids. CDR1 is SGHAT and CDR2 is FQNNGV in the germline V gene. V was shortened by 2 bases and J by 1 base, with 11 bases between the two germline ends. This CDR3 is CASSLMTMGQETQYF. CDR3 coding DNA: TGTGCCAGCAGCTTAATGACGATGGGCCAAGAGACCCAGTACTTC.

This clone has a handful of counts. This chain uses TRBV11-2 with TRBJ2-5, with 8 bases identical to TRBD2. The germline CDR1 and CDR2 sequences are SGHAT and FQNNGV. The CDR3 runs 15 residues. Unmatched junction bases numbered 4, after V lost 3 bases and J lost 1 base. CDR3 loop: CASSLELAAQETQYF. In DNA, the CDR3 is TGTGCCAGCAGCTTGGAACTAGCGGCCCAAGAGACCCAGTACTTC.

The chain carries TRBV30 and TRBJ1-1; D unclear. The CDR3 loop spans 15 amino acids. In germline, CDR1 is GTSNPN, CDR2 SVGIG (reference sequence). The V end lost 7 bases, the J end lost 0 bases, and 18 bases lay between the germline ends. The CDR3: CAYFPPRALNTEAFF. In DNA form, the CDR3 reads TGTGCCTACTTCCCGCCGAGGGCATTGAACACTGAAGCTTTCTTT.

V gene TRBV4-2 combines with J gene TRBJ1-4, with 9 bases that match TRBD1. Germline trimming cut 3 bases from V and 5 bases from J; bases unmatched to any gene: 1. The CDR3 covers 14 residues. Germline values: CDR1 LGHNA, CDR2 YNFKEQ. CDR3 sequence reads: CASSQGQGNEKLFF. CDR3 DNA sequence: TGTGCCAGCAGCCAGGGACAGGGAAATGAAAAACTGTTTTTT.

The chain couples TRBV19 to TRBJ2-5; 9 bases agree with TRBD1. CDR3 size: 16 residues. Looked up from germline, CDR1 is LNHDA and CDR2 is SQIVND (reference sequence). V was pared by 4 bases and J by 2 bases, with 8 bases of the junction left unmatched. In nucleotides, the CDR3 is TGTGCCAGTAGTACGCCCGGGACAGGGAGACAAGAGACCCAGTACTTC. It codes for CASSTPGTGRQETQYF.

A remark on this clone: One base separates it from a far larger clone, so it is likely a read error. Other DNA sequences of this sample code for an identical CDR3. The rearrangement links TRBV28 to TRBJ1-5; 7 positions agree with TRBD1. This CDR3 is built from 15 residues. Losses at the gene ends were 5 bases for V and 2 bases for J; bases not matched to a gene: 6. The germline V gene encodes CDR1 MDHEN and CDR2 SYDVKM. CDR3 region: CASSPTGARNQPQHF. The CDR3 nucleotides are TGTGCCAGCAGTCCCACAGGGGCCCGCAATCAGCCCCAGCATTTT.

The chain has TRBV5-1 and TRBJ2-1, with 10 bases identical to TRBD2. Germline CDR1 reads SGHRS; CDR2 reads YFSETQ. The CDR3 is made up of 15 amino acids. J lost 5 bases, V lost 7 bases, and 9 bases had no gene match. The CDR3 protein is CASGTGTSENNEQFF. The DNA of the CDR3 is TGCGCCAGCGGGACCGGGACTAGCGAAAACAATGAGCAGTTCTTC.